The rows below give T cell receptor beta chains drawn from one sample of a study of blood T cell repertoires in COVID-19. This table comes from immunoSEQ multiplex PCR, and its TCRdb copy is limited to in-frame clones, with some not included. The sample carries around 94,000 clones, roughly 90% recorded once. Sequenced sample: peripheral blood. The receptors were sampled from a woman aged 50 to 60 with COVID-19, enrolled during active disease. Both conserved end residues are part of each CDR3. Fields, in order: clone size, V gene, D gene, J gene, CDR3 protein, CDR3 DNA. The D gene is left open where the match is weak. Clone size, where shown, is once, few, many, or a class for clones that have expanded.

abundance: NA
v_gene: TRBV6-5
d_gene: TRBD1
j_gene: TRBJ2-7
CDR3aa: CASSYSGTGTYEQYF
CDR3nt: TGTGCCAGCAGTTACAGCGGGACAGGGACCTACGAGCAGTACTTC

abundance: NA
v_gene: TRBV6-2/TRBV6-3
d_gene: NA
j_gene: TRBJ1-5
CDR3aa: CASSYSGGGQPQHF
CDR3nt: TGTGCCAGCAGTTACTCAGGGGGGGGTCAGCCCCAGCATTTT

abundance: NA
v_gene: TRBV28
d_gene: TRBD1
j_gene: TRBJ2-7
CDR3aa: CASSFGQAPEQYF
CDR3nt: TGTGCCAGCAGTTTCGGACAGGCACCCGAGCAGTACTTC

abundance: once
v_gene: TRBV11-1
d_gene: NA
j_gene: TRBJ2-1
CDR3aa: CASSIRHGSYEQFF
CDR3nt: TGTGCCAGCAGCATCCGACACGGTAGTTACGAGCAGTTCTTC

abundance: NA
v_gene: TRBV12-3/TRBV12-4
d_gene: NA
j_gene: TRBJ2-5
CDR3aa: CASSFSRGETQYF
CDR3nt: TGTGCCAGCAGTTTCTCTCGGGGAGAGACCCAGTACTTC

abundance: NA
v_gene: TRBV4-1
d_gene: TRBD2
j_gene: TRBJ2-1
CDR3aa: CASSQVLAGDRNEQFF
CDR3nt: TGCGCCAGCAGCCAAGTACTAGCGGGGGACCGCAATGAGCAGTTCTTC

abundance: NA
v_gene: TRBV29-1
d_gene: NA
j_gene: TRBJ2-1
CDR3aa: CSVEDSGAGEQFF
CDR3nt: TGCAGCGTTGAAGATTCAGGGGCCGGTGAGCAGTTCTTC

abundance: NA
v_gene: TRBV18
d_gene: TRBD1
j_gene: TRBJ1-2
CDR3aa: CASSLNRGSPNYGYTF
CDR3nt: TGTGCCAGCTCACTTAACAGGGGCAGCCCTAACTATGGCTACACCTTC

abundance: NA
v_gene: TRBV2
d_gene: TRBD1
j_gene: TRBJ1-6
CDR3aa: CASGTGLGPLHF
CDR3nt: TGTGCCAGCGGGACAGGGCTTGGACCCCTCCACTTT

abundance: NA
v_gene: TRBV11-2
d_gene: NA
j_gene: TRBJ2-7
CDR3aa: CASSLEGRGKFF
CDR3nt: TGTGCCAGCAGCTTAGAAGGCAGGGGAAAGTTCTTC

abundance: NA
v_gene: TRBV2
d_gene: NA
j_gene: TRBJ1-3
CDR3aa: CASSNTGTSALAGNTIYF
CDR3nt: TGTGCCAGCAGTAATACCGGGACATCTGCTCTGGCTGGAAACACCATATATTTT

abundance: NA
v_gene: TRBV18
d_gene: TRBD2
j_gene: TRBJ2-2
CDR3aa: CASSPLAGDTGELFF
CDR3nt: TGTGCCAGCTCACCACTAGCGGGGGACACCGGGGAGCTGTTTTTT

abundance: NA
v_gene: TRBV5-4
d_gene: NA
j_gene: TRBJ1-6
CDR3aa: CASSLQGYVNSPLHF
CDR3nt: TGTGCCAGCAGCTTACAGGGTTATGTTAATTCACCCCTCCACTTT

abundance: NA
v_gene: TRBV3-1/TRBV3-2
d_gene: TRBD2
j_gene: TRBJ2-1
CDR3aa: CASSQDPRLAGEGSDEQFF
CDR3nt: TGTGCCAGCAGCCAAGATCCTCGGCTAGCGGGGGAAGGGTCGGATGAGCAGTTCTTC

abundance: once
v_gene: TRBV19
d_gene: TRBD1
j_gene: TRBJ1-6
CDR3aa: CASSITGTVFRSYNSPLHF
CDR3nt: TGTGCCAGTAGTATAACCGGGACAGTGTTTCGCTCCTATAATTCACCCCTCCACTTT

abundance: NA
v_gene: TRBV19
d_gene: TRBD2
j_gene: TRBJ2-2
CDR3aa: CASRGQGLAGGNTGELFF
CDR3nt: TGTGCCAGTAGGGGACAGGGACTAGCGGGGGGAAACACCGGGGAGCTGTTTTTT

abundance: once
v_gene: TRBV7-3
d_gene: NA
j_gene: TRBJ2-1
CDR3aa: CASSLMTGNEQFF
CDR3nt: TGTGCCAGCAGCTTAATGACGGGCAATGAGCAGTTCTTC

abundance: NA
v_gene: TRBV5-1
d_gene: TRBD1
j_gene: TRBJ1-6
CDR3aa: CASSRGTGEDSPLHF
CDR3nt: TGCGCCAGCAGCAGGGGGACAGGGGAAGATTCACCCCTCCACTTT

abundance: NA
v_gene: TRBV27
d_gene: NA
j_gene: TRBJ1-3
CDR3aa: CASSLSGHTGNTIYF
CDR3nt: TGTGCCAGCAGTTTATCTGGACACACTGGAAACACCATATATTTT

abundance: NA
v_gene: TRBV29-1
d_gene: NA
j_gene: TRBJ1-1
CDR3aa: CSSRGGMNTEAFF
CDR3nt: TGCAGCTCACGGGGGGGGATGAACACTGAAGCTTTCTTT

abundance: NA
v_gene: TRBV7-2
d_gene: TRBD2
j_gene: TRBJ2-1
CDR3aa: CASSLGPAGLYNEQFF
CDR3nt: TGTGCCAGCAGCTTAGGGCCAGCGGGGTTATACAATGAGCAGTTCTTC

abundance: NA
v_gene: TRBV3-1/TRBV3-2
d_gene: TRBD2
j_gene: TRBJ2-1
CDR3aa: CASSQDVLAGGGDEQFF
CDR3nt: TGTGCCAGCAGCCAAGATGTTCTAGCGGGGGGCGGGGATGAGCAGTTCTTC

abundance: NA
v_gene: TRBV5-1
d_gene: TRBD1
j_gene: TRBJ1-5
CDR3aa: CASSKQGVDGNQPQHF
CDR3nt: TGCGCCAGCAGCAAACAGGGGGTGGATGGCAATCAGCCCCAGCATTTT

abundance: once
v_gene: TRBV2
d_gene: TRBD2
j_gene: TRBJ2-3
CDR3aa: CASGGGADTQYF
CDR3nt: TGTGCCAGCGGGGGGGGTGCAGATACGCAGTATTTT

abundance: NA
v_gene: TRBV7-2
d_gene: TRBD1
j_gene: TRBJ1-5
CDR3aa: CASSSRQGNQPQHF
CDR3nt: TGTGCCAGCAGCTCCAGACAGGGGAATCAGCCCCAGCATTTT

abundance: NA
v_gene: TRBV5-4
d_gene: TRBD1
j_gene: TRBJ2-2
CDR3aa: CASTPGGANTGELFF
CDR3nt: TGTGCCAGCACCCCAGGGGGCGCGAACACCGGGGAGCTGTTTTTT

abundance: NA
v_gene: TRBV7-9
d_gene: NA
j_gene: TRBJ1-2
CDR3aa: CASSLDQVSNYGYTF
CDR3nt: TGTGCCAGCAGCTTAGACCAGGTCTCTAACTATGGCTACACCTTC

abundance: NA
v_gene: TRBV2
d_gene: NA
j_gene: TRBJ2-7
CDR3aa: CASSYNYEQYF
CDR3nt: TGTGCCAGCAGTTACAACTACGAGCAGTACTTC

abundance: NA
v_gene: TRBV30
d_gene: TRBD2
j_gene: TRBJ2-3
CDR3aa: CACGTSGADTQYF
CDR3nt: TGTGCCTGCGGGACTAGCGGAGCAGATACGCAGTATTTT

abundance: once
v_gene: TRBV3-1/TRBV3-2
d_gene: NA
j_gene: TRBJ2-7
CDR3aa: CASSLRADSSYEQYF
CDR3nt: TGTGCCAGCAGCCTAAGAGCGGATAGCTCCTACGAGCAGTACTTC

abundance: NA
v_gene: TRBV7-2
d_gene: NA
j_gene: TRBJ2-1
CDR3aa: CASSPMGGNYNEQFF
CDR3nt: TGTGCCAGCAGCCCCATGGGCGGGAACTACAATGAGCAGTTCTTC

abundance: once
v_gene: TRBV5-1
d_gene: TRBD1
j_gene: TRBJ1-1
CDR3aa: CASSRSGTGDGEAFF
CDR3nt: TGCGCCAGCAGCAGGAGCGGGACAGGGGATGGTGAAGCTTTCTTT

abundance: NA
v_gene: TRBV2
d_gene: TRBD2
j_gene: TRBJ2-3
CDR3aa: CASTERDRTDTQYF
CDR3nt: TGTGCCAGCACCGAGCGGGACCGCACAGATACGCAGTATTTT

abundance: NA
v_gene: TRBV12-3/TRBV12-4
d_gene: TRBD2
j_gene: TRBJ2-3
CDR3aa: CASTGGAPDTQYF
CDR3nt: TGTGCCAGCACCGGGGGGGCCCCAGATACGCAGTATTTT

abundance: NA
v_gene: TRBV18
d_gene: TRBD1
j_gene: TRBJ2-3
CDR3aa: CASSPKTGFTDTQYF
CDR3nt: TGTGCCAGCTCACCGAAGACAGGGTTCACAGATACGCAGTATTTT

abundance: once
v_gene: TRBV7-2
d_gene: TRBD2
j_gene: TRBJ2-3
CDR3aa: CASSPEGLQADTQYF
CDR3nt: TGTGCCAGCAGCCCGGAGGGACTACAGGCGGATACGCAGTATTTT

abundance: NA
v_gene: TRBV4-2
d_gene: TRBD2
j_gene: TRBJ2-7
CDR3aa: CASSQRSSGGGTYEQYF
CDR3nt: TGTGCCAGCAGCCAACGATCGAGTGGCGGGGGAACCTACGAGCAGTACTTC

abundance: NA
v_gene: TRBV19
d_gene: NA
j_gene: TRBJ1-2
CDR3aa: CASRQDNYGYTF
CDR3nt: TGTGCCAGTAGACAAGATAACTATGGCTACACCTTC

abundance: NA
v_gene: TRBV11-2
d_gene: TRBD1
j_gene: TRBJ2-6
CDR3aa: CASSASRDRGFSGANVLTF
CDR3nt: TGTGCCAGCAGCGCATCCCGGGACAGGGGGTTCTCTGGGGCCAACGTCCTGACTTTC

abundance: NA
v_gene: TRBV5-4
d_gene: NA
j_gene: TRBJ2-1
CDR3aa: CASSPGGRYNEQFF
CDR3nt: TGTGCCAGCAGCCCTGGCGGAAGGTACAATGAGCAGTTCTTC

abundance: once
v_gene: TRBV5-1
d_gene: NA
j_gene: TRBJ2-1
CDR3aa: CASSPDSLLGQFF
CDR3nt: TGCGCCAGCAGCCCCGACTCCCTCCTAGGGCAGTTCTTC

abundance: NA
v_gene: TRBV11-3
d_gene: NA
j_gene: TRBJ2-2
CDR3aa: CASSLDPGANTGELFF
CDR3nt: TGTGCCAGCAGCTTAGATCCGGGGGCGAACACCGGGGAGCTGTTTTTT

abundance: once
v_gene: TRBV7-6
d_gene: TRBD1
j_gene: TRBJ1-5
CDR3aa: CASSLYPGQGNQPQHF
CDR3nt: TGTGCCAGCAGCTTGTATCCGGGACAGGGGAATCAGCCCCAGCATTTT